This T cell receptor beta chain appears in the sequencing data of a study of preoperative IRX-2 immunotherapy in early breast cancer. Trimming cost V 7 bases and J 5 bases, with 18 bases left between them. Germline V lookup: CDR1 MNHNS, CDR2 SASEGT. The CDR3 extends over 15 amino acids. Treatment here: preoperative locoregional IRX-2 cytokine immunotherapy. Patients received preoperative, locoregional IRX-2 cytokine immunotherapy in a phase Ib study. Here immunoSEQ multiplex PCR was the method, and the copy in TCRdb shows in-frame clones only, minus some. The sample lists around 29,000 clones, around 89% seen once, with 9.8% in the top ten.

This clonotype originated in a human donor with breast cancer. The sample was acquired from a patient treated with IRX-2 immunotherapy. The gene calls are TRBV6-1 and TRBJ2-1, with D perhaps TRBD2 (8 bases). The CDR3 here is CASTPGGGANNEQFF. The CDR3 DNA follows: TGTGCCAGCACCCCGGGAGGGGGCGCAAACAATGAGCAGTTCTTC.